The TCR beta chain under discussion was sequenced for a study of siplizumab effects on memory and regulatory T cells. General study points: Naive or memory phenotype assignment was not possible for roughly 75-96% of proliferating CD4+ or CD8+ clones. Alloreactive sequences whose origin lay in unstimulated CD4+ memory cells were significantly reduced by siplizumab. No functional test confirmed suppression by proliferating siplizumab-culture Tregs.

Method: immunoSEQ multiplex PCR; TCRdb's copy keeps in-frame clones and lacks some. The data hold approximately 84,000 clones, with 95% observed a single time. Points on this clone: Antigen: not known.

The length of the CDR3 is 13 residues. CDR1 and CDR2 from the germline V gene are WNHNN and SYGVQD (reference sequence). The V end lost 4 bases, the J end lost 4 bases, and 9 bases lay between the germline ends. The chain links TRBV10-1 to TRBJ2-3; D ambiguous. The TCR was taken from a human donor in good health. Source material: CD8+ T cells sorted from blood. In DNA form, the CDR3 reads TGCGCCAGCAGTGTTAAACGGGCAGATACGCAGTATTTT. As protein: CASSVKRADTQYF.